This T cell receptor beta chain was documented in a study of blood T cell repertoires in COVID-19. TCRdb's copy holds only in-frame clones and misses some; the assay was immunoSEQ multiplex PCR. The sample lists hundreds of thousands of clones; 86% were seen once. CDR3 length: 16 amino acids. The TCR sequence derives from a man aged 40-55 years who had recovered from COVID-19. The chain joins TRBV21-1 to TRBJ2-1; the D call TRBD1 from the table was never checked on the DNA. TRBV21-1 is deemed a pseudogene. Input material: PBMCs or T cells enriched from blood (not recorded which). The CDR3 nucleotides read TGTGCCAGCAGCAATGACCCGGGACAGGGGGACAATGAGCAGTTCTTC. Protein product: CASSNDPGQGDNEQFF.